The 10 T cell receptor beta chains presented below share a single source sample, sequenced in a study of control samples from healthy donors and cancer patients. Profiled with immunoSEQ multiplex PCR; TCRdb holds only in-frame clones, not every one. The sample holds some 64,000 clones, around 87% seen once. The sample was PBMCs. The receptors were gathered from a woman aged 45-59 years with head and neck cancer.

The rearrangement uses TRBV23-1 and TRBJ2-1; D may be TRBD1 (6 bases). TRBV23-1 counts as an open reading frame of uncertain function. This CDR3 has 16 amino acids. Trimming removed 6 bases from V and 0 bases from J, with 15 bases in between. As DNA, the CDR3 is TGCGCCAGCAGCACCGAGGGGACATTCTCCTACAATGAGCAGTTCTTC. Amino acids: CASSTEGTFSYNEQFF.

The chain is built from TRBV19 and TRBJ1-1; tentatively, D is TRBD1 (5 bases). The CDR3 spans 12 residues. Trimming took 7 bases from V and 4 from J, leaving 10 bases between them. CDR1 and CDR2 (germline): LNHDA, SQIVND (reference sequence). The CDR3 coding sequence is TGTGCCAGTAAACCGGGACCCACTGAAGCTTTCTTT. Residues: CASKPGPTEAFF.

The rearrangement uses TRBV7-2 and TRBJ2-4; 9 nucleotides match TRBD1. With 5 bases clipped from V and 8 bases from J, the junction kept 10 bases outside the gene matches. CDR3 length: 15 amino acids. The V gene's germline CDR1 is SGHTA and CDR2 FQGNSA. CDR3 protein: CASSPSQGAGDIQYF. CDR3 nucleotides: TGTGCCAGCAGCCCCTCACAGGGGGCAGGGGACATTCAGTACTTC. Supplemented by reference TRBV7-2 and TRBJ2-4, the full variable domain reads GAGVSQSPSNKVTEKGKDVELRCDPISGHTALYWYRQSLGQGLEFLIYFQGNSAPDKSGLPSDRFSAERTGGSVSTLTIQRTQQEDSAVYLCASSPSQGAGDIQYFGAGTRLSVL.

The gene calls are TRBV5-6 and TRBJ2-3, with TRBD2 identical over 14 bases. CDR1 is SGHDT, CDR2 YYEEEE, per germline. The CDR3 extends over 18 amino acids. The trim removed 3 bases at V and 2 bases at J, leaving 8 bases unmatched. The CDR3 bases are TGTGCCAGCAGCTCCGGGACTAGCGGGGGCCTCATCACAGATACGCAGTATTTT. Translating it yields CASSSGTSGGLITDTQYF.

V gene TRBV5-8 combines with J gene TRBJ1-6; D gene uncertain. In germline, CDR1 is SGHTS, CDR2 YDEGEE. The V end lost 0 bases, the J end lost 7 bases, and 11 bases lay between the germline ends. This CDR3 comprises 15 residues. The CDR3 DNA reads TGTGCCAGCAGCTTGGAACGGGTACGCAATTCACCCCTCCACTTT. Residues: CASSLERVRNSPLHF.

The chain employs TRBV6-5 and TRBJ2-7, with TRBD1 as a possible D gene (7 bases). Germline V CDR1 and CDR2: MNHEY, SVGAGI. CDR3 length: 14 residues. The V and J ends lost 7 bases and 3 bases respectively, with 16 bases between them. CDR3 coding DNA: TGTGCCAGCACGTCGGGGGACAGAAGCTACGAGCAGTACTTC. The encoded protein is CASTSGDRSYEQYF.

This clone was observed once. The CDR3 DNA sequence: TGTGCCAGCAGCTTGGCCGGTCTGGATTCACCCCTCCACTTT. It is translated as CASSLAGLDSPLHF. The genes are TRBV5-6 and TRBJ1-6; unclear D gene. Germline V gene sequence: CDR1 SGHDT, CDR2 YYEEEE. V lost 0 bases to trimming and J lost 8 bases, with 9 bases between them. The CDR3 sequence is 14 residues long.

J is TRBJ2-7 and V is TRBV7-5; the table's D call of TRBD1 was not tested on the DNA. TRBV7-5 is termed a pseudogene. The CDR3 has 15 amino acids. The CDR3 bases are TGTGTCAGAAGCTTAGAGGCGCCCGAGGGGGACGAGCAGTACTTC. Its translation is CVRSLEAPEGDEQYF.

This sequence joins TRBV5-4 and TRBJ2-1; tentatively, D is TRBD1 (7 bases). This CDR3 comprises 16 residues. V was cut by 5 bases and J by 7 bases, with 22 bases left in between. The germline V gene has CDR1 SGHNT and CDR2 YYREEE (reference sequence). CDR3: CASSSPKEGAGNEQFF. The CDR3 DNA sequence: TGTGCCAGCAGTTCCCCGAAGGAGGGGGCAGGGAATGAGCAGTTCTTC.

CDR3 sequence reads: CASSPLLWGTGDNANYGYTF. The CDR3, as DNA: TGTGCCAGCAGCCCCCTTTTATGGGGGACAGGGGATAATGCTAACTATGGCTACACCTTC. The genes are TRBV7-8 and TRBJ1-2, with 10 bases lining up with TRBD1. CDR3 length: 20 residues. In germline, CDR1 is SGHVS, CDR2 FQNEAQ. J lost 0 bases, V lost 5 bases, and 18 bases had no gene match.